These 18 T cell receptor beta chains were all obtained from the same sample, sequenced in a study of post-analysis software for immune sequencing data. Study conclusions and caveats: A handful of TRBV segments occurring more often in patients than controls included TRBV5-6, TRBV5-1 and TRBV20-1.

The TCR beta cDNA libraries carried unique molecular identifiers. Each CDR3 protein is one row after TCRdb ran MiXCR on the PCR reads. The sample yields about 820,000 distinct CDR3 sequences, roughly 50% seen once. These receptors have no known antigen. Sequencing was carried out using blood. These receptor sequences come from a girl between 5 and 17 years old with multiple sclerosis.

CDR3 loop: CASSLADRETDTQYF. CDR3 coding DNA: TGCGCCAGCAGCTTGGCGGACAGGGAAACAGATACGCAGTATTTT. J is TRBJ2-3 and V is TRBV5-1; TRBD1 agrees at 8 bases. This CDR3 contains 15 residues. Germline CDR1 SGHRS, CDR2 YFSETQ. The V gene end was trimmed by 0 bases and the J gene end by 3 bases; junction bases not matched to a gene: 3.

Only a few counts were recorded for this clonotype. The chain recombines TRBV7-3 with TRBJ2-2, with 8 bases that match TRBD2. After removal of 5 bases from V and 2 bases from J, the junction contained 10 bases not matched to a gene. This CDR3 contains 17 residues. Germline assignment: CDR1 SGHTA and CDR2 FQGTGA. The CDR3 protein is CASSRTTAGVNTGELFF. The CDR3 DNA follows: TGTGCCAGCAGCCGGACTACAGCGGGAGTCAACACCGGGGAGCTGTTTTTT.

This clonotype occurred a few times. This rearrangement joins TRBV5-6 to TRBJ2-1; the match to TRBD1 covers 9 bases. Germline V CDR1 and CDR2: SGHDT, YYEEEE. This CDR3 is 15 amino acids long. Trimming cost V 6 bases and J 7 bases; bases outside gene matches: 11. The chain's CDR3 is CASTQTGTGWNEQFF. In DNA, the CDR3 is TGTGCCAGCACCCAAACCGGGACAGGGTGGAATGAGCAGTTCTTC.

This clonotype was counted between two and nine times. The chain is built from TRBV20-1 and TRBJ2-5; possibly TRBD2 for D (6 bases). V lost 5 bases, J lost 2 bases, and 9 bases lay in between. CDR1 DFQATT and CDR2 SNEGSKA come from the germline V gene (reference sequence). This CDR3 has 12 amino acids. The CDR3 region has the DNA TGCAGTGCTCTTAGCGGTCAAGAGACCCAGTACTTC. It yields the protein CSALSGQETQYF.

This clonotype was seen more than once but under ten times. CDR3 sequence (DNA): TGTGCCATCAGTGAGATGGGGCTACCAGGCCAAGAGACCCAGTACTTC. Protein sequence: CAISEMGLPGQETQYF. This sequence joins TRBV10-3 and TRBJ2-5, with D possibly being TRBD1 (5 bases). This CDR3 region has 16 residues. The V gene's germline CDR1 is ENHRY and CDR2 SYGVKD. Trimming stripped 2 bases from V and 1 base from J, with 14 bases between.

The chain uses TRBV29-1 and TRBJ2-7; TRBD2 matches at 13 bases. This CDR3 has 14 amino acids. CDR1 and CDR2 (germline): SQVTM, ANQGSEA. J lost 5 bases, V lost 3 bases, and 4 bases had no gene match. The CDR3 is CSVETSGRPNEQYF. CDR3 coding DNA: TGCAGCGTTGAGACTAGCGGGAGGCCCAACGAGCAGTACTTC.

The chain carries TRBV27 and TRBJ1-1, with 8 bases identical to TRBD1. The J segment lost 0 bases and the V segment lost 3 bases, leaving 6 bases of the junction unmatched. The V gene's germline CDR1 is MNHEY and CDR2 SMNVEV (reference sequence). The CDR3 is made up of 16 amino acids. The CDR3: CASSFRQGPMNTEAFF. CDR3 DNA sequence: TGTGCCAGCAGTTTTCGACAGGGGCCCATGAACACTGAAGCTTTCTTT.

This chain joins TRBV5-1 and TRBJ1-6; possibly TRBD1 for D (5 bases). The CDR3 totals 14 residues. Germline V gene sequence: CDR1 SGHRS, CDR2 YFSETQ. Between the trimmed V and J ends, which lost 4 bases and 14 bases, there was a span of 19 bases. CDR3: CASSLGPTQLTLHF. In DNA, the CDR3 is TGCGCCAGCAGCCTGGGGCCTACTCAATTAACCCTCCACTTT.

V and J are TRBV27 and TRBJ2-7; D tentatively reads TRBD1 or TRBD2 (5 bases each). The CDR3 spans 14 residues. The V gene lost 4 bases and the J gene lost 3 bases, with 13 bases spanning the gap. The germline gives CDR1 MNHEY, CDR2 SMNVEV (reference sequence). The CDR3 coding sequence is TGTGCCAGCAGTTCGACCGGGACCTACTACGAGCAGTACTTC. Its protein product is CASSSTGTYYEQYF.

This chain uses TRBV27 with TRBJ2-6; TRBD1 matches 11 bases. After removal of 5 bases from V and 4 bases from J, the junction contained 4 bases not matched to a gene. CDR3 length: 16 residues. Germline CDR1 reads MNHEY; CDR2 reads SMNVEV (reference sequence). The CDR3 coding sequence is TGTGCCAGCAGTGAGGACAGGGGGCCCGGGGCCAACGTCCTGACTTTC. Protein: CASSEDRGPGANVLTF.

The rearrangement links TRBV20-1 to TRBJ2-5; 10 bases match TRBD1. The CDR3 has 15 amino acids. The V segment lost 5 bases and the J segment 2 bases; nucleotides outside the gene matches: 8. Germline CDR1 reads DFQATT; CDR2 reads SNEGSKA (reference sequence). The CDR3 DNA reads as TGCAGTGCTCCTCGACAGGGGGCTTGGCAAGAGACCCAGTACTTC. It encodes CSAPRQGAWQETQYF.

This clonotype was detected a few times. Here the CDR3 reads CSVEAFWDSQETQYF. CDR3 DNA: TGCAGCGTTGAGGCTTTCTGGGACTCACAAGAGACCCAGTACTTC. V gene TRBV29-1 combines with J gene TRBJ2-5; D might be TRBD2 (6 bases). The CDR3 totals 15 residues. V dropped 3 bases and J dropped 2 bases, with 16 bases sitting between them. The V gene's germline CDR1 is SQVTM and CDR2 ANQGSEA.

The chain joins TRBV12-3 or TRBV12-4 to TRBJ1-4; 9 positions agree with TRBD1. J was trimmed by 8 bases and V by 7 bases; bases with no gene match: 11. The CDR3 contains 15 residues. The CDR3 reads CASKNRQGVQEKLFF. DNA of the CDR3: TGTGCCAGCAAGAACCGACAGGGGGTTCAGGAAAAACTGTTTTTT.

This clonotype occurred a few times. V gene TRBV12-3 or TRBV12-4 combines with J gene TRBJ1-2, with a weak D call TRBD1 (5 bases). The germline V and J ends were trimmed by 5 bases and 8 bases, with 18 bases remaining between them. This CDR3 is 14 amino acids long. The CDR3 here is CASSPLGGSGGYTF. DNA for the CDR3: TGTGCCAGCAGTCCACTCGGGGGGAGCGGCGGCTACACCTTC.

This clonotype was detected a few times. The rearrangement joins TRBV20-1 to TRBJ2-3, with unresolved D. Trimming stripped 6 bases from V and 7 bases from J, with 14 bases between. CDR1 is DFQATT and CDR2 is SNEGSKA in the germline V gene (reference sequence). This CDR3 is built from 12 residues. The CDR3 protein is CSASPRDYTQYF. CDR3 nucleotides: TGCAGTGCGTCACCTAGAGACTATACGCAGTATTTT.

The table lists this clonotype with a few counts. This chain joins TRBV27 and TRBJ1-6; TRBD1 matches 11 bases. Germline loops: CDR1 MNHEY, CDR2 SMNVEV (reference sequence). This CDR3 has 16 residues. V gave up 5 bases and J gave up 10 bases; unmatched junction bases: 10. This CDR3 reads CASSLGQGAPLSPLHF. CDR3 sequence (DNA): TGTGCCAGCAGTCTCGGACAGGGGGCGCCCCTATCACCCCTCCACTTT.

The chain links TRBV5-1 to TRBJ2-3; D is possibly TRBD1 (6 bases). This CDR3 has 15 amino acids. The germline V gene encodes CDR1 SGHRS and CDR2 YFSETQ. Trimming took off 1 base at V and 4 bases at J, with 13 bases between the two ends. The CDR3 DNA reads TGCGCCAGCAGCTTGTTCGCAGGGGAGTCAGATACGCAGTATTTT. Its protein product is CASSLFAGESDTQYF.

This chain uses TRBV7-3 with TRBJ2-1; unclear D gene. V dropped 2 bases and J dropped 2 bases, with 10 bases sitting between them. This CDR3 region has 15 residues. The germline gives CDR1 SGHTA, CDR2 FQGTGA. The CDR3 DNA reads TGTGCCAGCAGCTTAGTGGAGCCGCCCTACAATGAGCAGTTCTTC. It yields the protein CASSLVEPPYNEQFF.